The 25 T cell receptor beta chains listed next were all sequenced from one sample in a study of OX40 agonist ivuxolimab in advanced cancers. Method: immunoSEQ multiplex PCR; TCRdb's copy keeps in-frame clones and lacks some. The repertoire includes about 70,000 clones, 85% of them detected once, and about 0.57% sits in the top ten. Sequenced here: CD4+ or CD8+ T cells sorted from blood, sampled in a trial of the OX40 agonist ivuxolimab. These receptors were taken from an adult with an advanced solid tumor such as melanoma, head and neck, liver or kidney cancer.

The rearrangement links TRBV7-9 to TRBJ2-7; maybe TRBD2 (5 bases). Trimming removed 7 bases at V and 4 bases at J, with 14 bases between. Per germline, CDR1 SEHNR and CDR2 FQNEAQ (reference sequence). CDR3 length equals 13 residues. The CDR3 protein is CASMLSGEYEQYF. CDR3 coding DNA: TGTGCCAGCATGCTATCCGGGGAATACGAGCAGTACTTC.

Note on this clone: Other nucleotide sequences in the sample specify the same CDR3. V and J are TRBV30 and TRBJ2-5, with TRBD2 as a possible D gene (5 bases). The V end was cut by 0 bases, the J end by 1 base, with 9 bases between. This CDR3 contains 14 residues. Germline V gives CDR1 GTSNPN, CDR2 SVGIG (reference sequence). The CDR3 here is CAWSVGGSQETQYF. The CDR3 nucleotides are TGTGCCTGGAGTGTCGGCGGGTCCCAAGAGACCCAGTACTTC.

The chain links TRBV11-3 to TRBJ1-2; no clear D gene. Germline V gene sequence: CDR1 SGHNT, CDR2 YENEEA. V lost 4 bases and J lost 2, with 2 bases in between. The length of the CDR3 is 11 residues. The DNA of the CDR3 is TGTGCCAGCAGCTCGAACTATGGCTACACCTTC. Its protein is CASSSNYGYTF.

This chain links TRBV9 with TRBJ1-4; 8 bases fit TRBD1. This CDR3 is built from 15 residues. V lost 3 bases to trimming and J lost 3 bases; unmatched junction nucleotides: 4. Germline V gives CDR1 SGDLS, CDR2 YYNGEE. CDR3 residues: CASSADRGANEKLFF. The CDR3 bases are TGTGCCAGCAGCGCAGACAGGGGTGCTAATGAAAAACTGTTTTTT. Variable domain in full (rest from reference TRBV9 and TRBJ1-4): DSGVTQTPKHLITATGQRVTLRCSPRSGDLSVYWYQQSLDQGLQFLIQYYNGEERAKGNILERFSAQQFPDLHSELNLSSLELGDSALYFCASSADRGANEKLFFGSGTQLSVL.

The V call is TRBV2, the J call TRBJ2-7, with D possibly TRBD2 on 6 matching bases. Germline loops: CDR1 SNHLY, CDR2 FYNNEI. The germline V and J ends were trimmed by 6 bases and 0 bases, with 12 bases remaining between them. The CDR3 is 14 residues long. The CDR3 sequence: CASRWGLGSYEQYF. CDR3 bases: TGTGCCAGCAGGTGGGGACTCGGCTCCTACGAGCAGTACTTC.

V usage is TRBV6-5 and J usage is TRBJ1-3; D is unclear. The length of the CDR3 is 15 residues. Germline CDR1 is MNHEY and CDR2 is SVGAGI. V was cut by 6 bases and J by 0 bases, with 12 bases left in between. For the CDR3, the DNA is TGTGCCAGCAGACTCCCGGGAGACTCTGGAAACACCATATATTTT. Amino acid sequence: CASRLPGDSGNTIYF.

This chain links TRBV15 with TRBJ1-4; 7 nucleotides match TRBD1. Trimming cost V 9 bases and J 4 bases; bases outside gene matches: 8. CDR1 is LNHNV and CDR2 is YYDKDF in the germline V gene (reference sequence). This CDR3 spans 14 amino acids. CDR3: CATKAGQYNEKLFF. The CDR3 nucleotides are TGTGCCACTAAAGCGGGACAGTATAATGAAAAACTGTTTTTT.

This chain links TRBV20-1 with TRBJ2-1; D gene ambiguous. With 5 bases removed from V and 9 bases from J, the gap between germline ends came to 11 bases. The CDR3 has 11 amino acids. Germline loops: CDR1 DFQATT, CDR2 SNEGSKA (reference sequence). The CDR3 loop is CSASRRGEQFF. The CDR3 nucleotides read TGCAGTGCTTCCCGTCGAGGTGAGCAGTTCTTC.

The rearrangement joins TRBV19 to TRBJ2-1; 8 bases are shared with TRBD1. Looked up from germline, CDR1 is LNHDA and CDR2 is SQIVND (reference sequence). The CDR3 totals 15 residues. V gave up 3 bases and J gave up 4 bases; unmatched junction bases: 5. The CDR3 loop is CASSIPGTGYNEQFF. CDR3 DNA: TGTGCCAGTAGTATCCCAGGGACAGGATACAATGAGCAGTTCTTC.

This clone was recorded a few times. The genes are TRBV7-2 and TRBJ1-1; D is undetermined. The CDR3 is made up of 12 amino acids. Trimming cost V 5 bases and J 8 bases, with 12 bases left between them. Germline CDR1 reads SGHTA; CDR2 reads FQGNSA. The CDR3 is CASSPYEREAFF. CDR3 nucleotide sequence: TGTGCCAGCAGCCCATACGAACGCGAAGCTTTCTTT.

CDR3 in DNA: TGCGCCAGCGGAGGACAGGGAGGGATGAACACTGAAGCTTTCTTT. Protein sequence: CASGGQGGMNTEAFF. The chain is built from TRBV5-1 and TRBJ1-1; TRBD1 matches at 8 bases. Germline V CDR1 and CDR2: SGHRS, YFSETQ. V gave up 7 bases and J gave up 0 bases; unmatched junction bases: 8. The CDR3 spans 15 residues.

This clone was counted once. The rearrangement uses TRBV12-2 and TRBJ2-3; the table assigns TRBD1, which was not confirmed against the DNA. TRBV12-2 is a pseudogene segment. This CDR3 contains 15 residues. The CDR3 loop reads CASRLGSVWTDTQYF. The CDR3 region has the DNA TGTGCAAGTCGCTTAGGATCAGTCTGGACAGATACGCAGTATTTT.

The gene calls are TRBV4-2 and TRBJ2-1; 10 nucleotides align to TRBD2. J was trimmed by 7 bases and V by 0 bases; bases with no gene match: 6. This CDR3 has 16 residues. Germline V gene lookup returns CDR1 LGHNA and CDR2 YNFKEQ. CDR3 amino acids: CASSQEGLAGVNEQFF. The CDR3 region has the DNA TGTGCCAGCAGCCAAGAAGGGCTAGCGGGAGTAAATGAGCAGTTCTTC.

The rearrangement joins TRBV5-1 to TRBJ2-1; possibly TRBD1 for D (6 bases). V dropped 0 bases and J dropped 1 base, with 11 bases sitting between them. The CDR3 consists of 16 residues. The germline V gene has CDR1 SGHRS and CDR2 YFSETQ. The CDR3 bases are TGCGCCAGCAGCTTGGCTGGGGGCAAGTCCTACAATGAGCAGTTCTTC. It specifies CASSLAGGKSYNEQFF.

The chain recombines TRBV2 with TRBJ1-3; 8 positions agree with TRBD1. The length of the CDR3 is 14 residues. Germline V lookup: CDR1 SNHLY, CDR2 FYNNEI. Trimming at V came to 5 bases and at J to 1 base, leaving 1 base not matched to a gene. The CDR3 loop reads CASSRQGSGNTIYF. Here the CDR3 DNA reads TGTGCCAGCAGTCGACAGGGGTCTGGAAACACCATATATTTT.

The chain has TRBV21-1 and TRBJ2-1; the table's D call, TRBD2, was not checked against the DNA. TRBV21-1 is a documented pseudogene. CDR3 length equals 19 residues. The CDR3 region is CASSKELKRSGRAGDEQFF. The CDR3 coding sequence is TGTGCCAGCAGCAAAGAGCTCAAACGTAGCGGGAGGGCCGGCGATGAGCAGTTCTTC.

The chain joins TRBV5-1 to TRBJ1-1; D call uncertain. The V gene's germline CDR1 is SGHRS and CDR2 YFSETQ. V was clipped by 0 bases and J by 2 bases, with 5 bases between them. The CDR3 extends over 13 amino acids. In DNA form, the CDR3 reads TGCGCCAGCAGCTTGGCCGTCAACACTGAAGCTTTCTTT. Translation: CASSLAVNTEAFF.

The chain recombines TRBV19 with TRBJ1-2, with TRBD1 as a possible D gene (5 bases). The V end was cut by 0 bases, the J end by 6 bases, with 14 bases between. The CDR3 is made up of 15 amino acids. Germline loops: CDR1 LNHDA, CDR2 SQIVND (reference sequence). Here the CDR3 reads CASSIDNRPQNGYTF. Here the CDR3 DNA reads TGTGCCAGTAGTATAGATAACAGGCCTCAGAATGGCTACACCTTC.

This rearrangement joins TRBV27 to TRBJ1-1; 10 positions agree with TRBD1. V lost 5 bases and J lost 1; bases outside the gene matches: 7. This CDR3 contains 16 residues. CDR1 and CDR2 from the germline V gene are MNHEY and SMNVEV (reference sequence). CDR3 nucleotide sequence: TGTGCCAGCAGTCTCGCGGGACAGGGGACGAACACTGAAGCTTTCTTT. Its protein product is CASSLAGQGTNTEAFF.

This clone occurred a few times. The rearrangement joins TRBV6-4 to TRBJ2-5; D is undetermined. With 4 bases removed from V and 3 bases from J, the gap between germline ends came to 6 bases. This CDR3 spans 12 amino acids. The germline CDR1 and CDR2 sequences are MRHNA and SNTAGT. The CDR3: CASSAVKETQYF. DNA for the CDR3: TGTGCCAGCAGTGCCGTAAAAGAGACCCAGTACTTC.

The rearrangement links TRBV19 to TRBJ1-1, with D possibly being TRBD1 (5 bases). Germline V gene sequence: CDR1 LNHDA, CDR2 SQIVND (reference sequence). CDR3 length: 15 amino acids. The ends were cut back, 4 bases at V and 4 bases at J, with 16 bases in the middle. CDR3 DNA sequence: TGTGCCAGTAGTACTCGGGACGGGATTCCCACTGAAGCTTTCTTT. This translates into CASSTRDGIPTEAFF.

The genes are TRBV6-5 and TRBJ2-7, with 8 positions matching TRBD1. This CDR3 region has 14 residues. Germline V CDR1 and CDR2: MNHEY, SVGAGI. V lost 3 bases, J lost 2 bases, and 3 bases stayed unmatched. Here the CDR3 reads CASSYTRGPYEQYF. CDR3 DNA: TGTGCCAGCAGTTATACCAGGGGGCCCTACGAGCAGTACTTC.

The rearrangement links TRBV2 to TRBJ1-2, with a tentative D call TRBD1 (5 bases). The germline V gene has CDR1 SNHLY and CDR2 FYNNEI. V was trimmed by 2 bases and J by 5 bases, leaving 12 bases between them. The CDR3 has 14 residues. In DNA, the CDR3 is TGTGCCAGCAGTGAAAGAGACAGATCGTATGGCTACACCTTC. This translates into CASSERDRSYGYTF.

The chain combines TRBV11-3 with TRBJ1-1; 7 bases are a match to TRBD1. The germline V gene encodes CDR1 SGHNT and CDR2 YENEEA. The CDR3 runs to 16 residues. V was pared by 1 base and J by 4 bases, with 9 bases of the junction left unmatched. The CDR3: CASSLAPTGSATEAFF. CDR3 sequence (DNA): TGTGCCAGCAGCTTAGCCCCGACAGGGTCCGCCACTGAAGCTTTCTTT.

This chain's CDR3 is CASSYWTGDHEQYF. The CDR3 DNA is TGTGCCAGCAGTTATTGGACAGGAGACCACGAGCAGTACTTC. The chain joins TRBV6-5 to TRBJ2-7; 7 bases match TRBD1. CDR1 and CDR2 (germline): MNHEY, SVGAGI. The CDR3 loop spans 14 amino acids. V dropped 3 bases and J dropped 5; count of bases not matched to a gene: 7.